This T cell receptor beta chain was obtained from a study of blood T cell repertoires in COVID-19 (TCRdb year 2020). Looking at the study overall: Collaborator samples came from the United States, Italy and Spain and covered acute and convalescent phases of COVID-19. The prospective study material was composed of cDNA or gDNA derived from T cells, B-cell-depleted T cells, or PBMCs. Subjects who had been exposed to COVID-19, were actively infected with it, or had recovered from it provided the deeply sampled blood TCRbeta repertoires that made up the dataset. A freely available public database, intended as a resource for researchers studying the immune response to SARS-CoV-2, is where the repertoires were released. Samples came from the ongoing ImmuneRACE study (first 160 participants) plus 1,254 subjects from 6 global collaborators. Nearly every sample came with metadata listing a de-identified subject ID, COVID-19 status, age in years and sex. HLA class I and class II types, where available, came from metadata supplied by the sample provider rather than from assay-based typing. The research as a whole found: The amount of clinical and demographic metadata varied by source and participant and was provided uncurated.

The immunoSEQ Assay, a bias-controlled multiplex PCR, was used to amplify TCRbeta CDR3 regions from genomic DNA. The original pipeline was this. Within the assay, amplification of reference gene primers was used to estimate how many nucleated cells each sample contained. Sequence reads were collapsed and filtered to measure the absolute abundance of every unique TCRbeta CDR3 rearrangement. For each sample, productive Simpson clonality was calculated as the square root of Simpson's diversity index over productive rearrangements. The table comes from immuneACCESS by way of TCRdb, which keeps in-frame sequences with V and J called. Part of the clones is missing from these tables; in studies checked, under half for an unresolved V gene and the rest for unknown reasons. V, J and clone size reflect that table, while D and trimming were determined from the DNA. This sample gives over 100,000 clones in total; about 88% of them show up just once. Jointly, the top ten make up less than 1.5% of the sample.

In the case of this clone: Its target antigen remains unknown. Base qualities are missing; no much larger clone stands one base away.

Collaborating institutions collected whole blood in K2EDTA tubes following their own protocols. Collaborator samples were shipped for TCRbeta analysis as frozen whole blood, isolated PBMCs, or DNA extracted from either sample type. V loses 3 bases, J loses 5 bases, and the germline ends lie 7 bases apart. Including the terminal cysteine and phenylalanine, the CDR3 comprises 12 residues. Left in the record is the CDR3 DNA by itself, 36 bases read in frame from the first base. CDR1 and CDR2 (MNHEY, SMNVEV) derive from the germline V gene (reference sequence). The chain couples TRBV27 to TRBJ1-1, with TRBD1 as a weak D call on 6 bases. The sequenced material came from peripheral blood. The receptor was derived from a man aged 35 to 55 with acute or convalescent COVID-19. The encoded CDR3 is CASSFRGTEAFF. The nucleotide sequence reads TGTGCCAGCAGTTTCAGGGGTACTGAAGCTTTCTTT.